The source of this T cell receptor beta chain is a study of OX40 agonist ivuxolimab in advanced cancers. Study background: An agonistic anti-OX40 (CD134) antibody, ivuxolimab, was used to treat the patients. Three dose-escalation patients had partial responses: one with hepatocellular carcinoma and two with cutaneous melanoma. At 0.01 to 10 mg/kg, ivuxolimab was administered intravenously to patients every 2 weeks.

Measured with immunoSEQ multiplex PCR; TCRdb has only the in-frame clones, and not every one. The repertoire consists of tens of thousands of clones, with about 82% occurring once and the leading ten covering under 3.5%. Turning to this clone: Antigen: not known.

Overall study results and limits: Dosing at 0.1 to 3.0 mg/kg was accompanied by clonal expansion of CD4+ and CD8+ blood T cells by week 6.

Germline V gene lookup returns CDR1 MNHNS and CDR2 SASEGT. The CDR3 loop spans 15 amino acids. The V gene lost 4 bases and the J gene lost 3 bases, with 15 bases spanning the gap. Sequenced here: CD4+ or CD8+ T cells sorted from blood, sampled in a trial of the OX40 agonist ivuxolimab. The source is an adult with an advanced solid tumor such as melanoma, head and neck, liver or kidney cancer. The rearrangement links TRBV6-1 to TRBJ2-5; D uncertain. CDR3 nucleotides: TGTGCCAGCAGTGCCGTAGCCTCACGGAAAGAGACCCAGTACTTC. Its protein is CASSAVASRKETQYF.